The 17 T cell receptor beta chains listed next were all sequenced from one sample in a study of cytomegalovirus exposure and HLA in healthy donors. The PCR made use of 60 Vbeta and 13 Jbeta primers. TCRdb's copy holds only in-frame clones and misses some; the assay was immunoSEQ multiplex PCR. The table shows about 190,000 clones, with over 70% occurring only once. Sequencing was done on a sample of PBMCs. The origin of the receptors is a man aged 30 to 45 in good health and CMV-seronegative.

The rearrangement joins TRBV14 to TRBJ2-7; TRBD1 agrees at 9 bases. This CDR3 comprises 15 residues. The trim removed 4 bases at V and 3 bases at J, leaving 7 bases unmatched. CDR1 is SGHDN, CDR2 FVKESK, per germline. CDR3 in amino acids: CASSRRGTGNYEQYF. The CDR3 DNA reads TGTGCCAGCAGCCGCCGTGGGACAGGGAACTACGAGCAGTACTTC.

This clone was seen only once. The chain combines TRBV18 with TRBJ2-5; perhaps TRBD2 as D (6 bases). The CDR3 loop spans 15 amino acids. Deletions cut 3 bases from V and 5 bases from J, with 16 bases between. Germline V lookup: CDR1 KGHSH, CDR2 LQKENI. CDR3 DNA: TGTGCCAGCTCACCGACGGGAGCGGCGGGGGAGACCCAGTACTTC. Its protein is CASSPTGAAGETQYF.

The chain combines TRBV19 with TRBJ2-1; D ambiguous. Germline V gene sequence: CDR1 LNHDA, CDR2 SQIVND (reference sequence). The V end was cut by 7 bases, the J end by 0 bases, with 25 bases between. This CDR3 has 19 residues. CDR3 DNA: TGTGCCAGTACCCATGTTATCGTTGCTAATACGCGCTCCTACAATGAGCAGTTCTTC. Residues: CASTHVIVANTRSYNEQFF. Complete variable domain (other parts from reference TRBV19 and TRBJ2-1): DGGITQSPKYLFRKEGQNVTLSCEQNLNHDAMYWYRQDPGQGLRLIYYSQIVNDFQKGDIAEGYSVSREKKESFPLTVTSAQKNPTAFYLCASTHVIVANTRSYNEQFFGPGTRLTVL.

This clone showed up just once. The CDR3 bases are TGTGCCAGCAGCGGAAACCGGGACAGGTTATACTTC. Residues: CASSGNRDRLYF. V is TRBV7-6 and J is TRBJ2-4, with 8 nucleotides matching TRBD1. CDR1 is SGHVS and CDR2 is FNYEAQ in the germline V gene. CDR3 size: 12 residues. J gave up 16 bases and V 5 bases, and 10 bases lay outside the gene matches. Supplemented by reference TRBV7-6 and TRBJ2-4, the full variable domain reads GAGVSQSPRYKVTKRGQDVALRCDPISGHVSLYWYRQALGQGPEFLTYFNYEAQQDKSGLPNDRFSAERPEGSISTLTIQRTEQRDSAMYRCASSGNRDRLYFGAGTRLSVL.

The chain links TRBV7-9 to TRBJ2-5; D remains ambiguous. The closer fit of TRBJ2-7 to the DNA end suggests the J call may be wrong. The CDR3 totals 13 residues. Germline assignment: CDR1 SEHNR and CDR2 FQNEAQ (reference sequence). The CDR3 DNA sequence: TGTGCCAGCACCTCTCGCGTTTCCTACGAGCAGTACTTC. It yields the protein CASTSRVSYEQYF.

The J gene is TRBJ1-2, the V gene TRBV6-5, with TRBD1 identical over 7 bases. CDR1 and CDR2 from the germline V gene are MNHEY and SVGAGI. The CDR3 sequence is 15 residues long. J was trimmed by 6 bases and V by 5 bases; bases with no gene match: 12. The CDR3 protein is CASSKTGTGSDGYTF. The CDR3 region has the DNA TGTGCCAGCAGTAAGACAGGGACTGGATCTGATGGCTACACCTTC.

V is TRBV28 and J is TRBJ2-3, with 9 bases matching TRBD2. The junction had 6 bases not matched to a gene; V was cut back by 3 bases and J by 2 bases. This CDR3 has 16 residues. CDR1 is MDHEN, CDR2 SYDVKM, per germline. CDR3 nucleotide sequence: TGTGCCAGCAGTTTGGCTAGCGGGGAGAACACAGATACGCAGTATTTT. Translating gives CASSLASGENTDTQYF.

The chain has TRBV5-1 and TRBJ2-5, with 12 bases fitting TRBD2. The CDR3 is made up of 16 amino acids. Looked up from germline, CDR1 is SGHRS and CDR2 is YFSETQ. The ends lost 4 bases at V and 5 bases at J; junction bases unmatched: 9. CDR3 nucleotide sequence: TGCGCCAGCAGCCCTCCCCTAGCGGGAGGGCCGGAGACCCAGTACTTC. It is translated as CASSPPLAGGPETQYF.

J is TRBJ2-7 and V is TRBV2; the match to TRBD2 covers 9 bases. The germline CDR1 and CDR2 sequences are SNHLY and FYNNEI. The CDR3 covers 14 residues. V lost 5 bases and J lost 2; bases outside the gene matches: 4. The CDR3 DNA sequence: TGTGCCAGCAGTAGGGCTAGCGGGGCCTACGAGCAGTACTTC. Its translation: CASSRASGAYEQYF.

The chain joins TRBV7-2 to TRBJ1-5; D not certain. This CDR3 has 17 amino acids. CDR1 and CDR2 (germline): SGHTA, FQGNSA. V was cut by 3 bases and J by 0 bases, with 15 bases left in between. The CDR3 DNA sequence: TGTGCCAGCAGCTTCCCCCTTACGGGTTATAGCAATCAGCCCCAGCATTTT. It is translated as CASSFPLTGYSNQPQHF. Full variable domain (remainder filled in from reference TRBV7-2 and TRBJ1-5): GAGVSQSPSNKVTEKGKDVELRCDPISGHTALYWYRQSLGQGLEFLIYFQGNSAPDKSGLPSDRFSAERTGGSVSTLTIQRTQQEDSAVYLCASSFPLTGYSNQPQHFGDGTRLSIL.

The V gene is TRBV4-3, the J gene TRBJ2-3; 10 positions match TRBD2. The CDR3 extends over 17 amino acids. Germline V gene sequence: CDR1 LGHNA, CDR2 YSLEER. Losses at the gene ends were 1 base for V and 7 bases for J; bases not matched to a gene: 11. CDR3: CASSQVVGSGGMNTQYF. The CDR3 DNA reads TGCGCCAGCAGCCAAGTTGTCGGTAGCGGGGGGATGAATACGCAGTATTTT.

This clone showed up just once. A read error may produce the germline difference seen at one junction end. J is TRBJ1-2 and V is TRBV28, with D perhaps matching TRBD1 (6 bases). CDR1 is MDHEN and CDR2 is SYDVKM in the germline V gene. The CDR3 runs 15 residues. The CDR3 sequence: CAGSFPTTGYYGYTF. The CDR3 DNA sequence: TGTGCCGGCAGTTTCCCCACGACAGGATACTATGGCTACACCTTC.

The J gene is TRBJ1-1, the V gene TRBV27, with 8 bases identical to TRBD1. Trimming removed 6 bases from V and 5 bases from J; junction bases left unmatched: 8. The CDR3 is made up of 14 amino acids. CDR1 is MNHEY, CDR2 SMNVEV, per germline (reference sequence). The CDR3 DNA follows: TGTGCCAGCAGCCGAATGACAGGGGTTACTGAAGCTTTCTTT. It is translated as CASSRMTGVTEAFF.

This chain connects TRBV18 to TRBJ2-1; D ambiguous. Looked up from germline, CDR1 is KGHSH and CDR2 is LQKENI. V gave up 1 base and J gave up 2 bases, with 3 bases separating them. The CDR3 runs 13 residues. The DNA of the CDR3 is TGTGCCAGCTCACCACTAGCCTACAATGAGCAGTTCTTC. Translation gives CASSPLAYNEQFF. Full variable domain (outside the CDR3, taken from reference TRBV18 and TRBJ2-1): NAGVMQNPRHLVRRRGQEARLRCSPMKGHSHVYWYRQLPEEGLKFMVYLQKENIIDESGMPKERFSAEFPKEGPSILRIQQVVRGDSAAYFCASSPLAYNEQFFGPGTRLTVL.

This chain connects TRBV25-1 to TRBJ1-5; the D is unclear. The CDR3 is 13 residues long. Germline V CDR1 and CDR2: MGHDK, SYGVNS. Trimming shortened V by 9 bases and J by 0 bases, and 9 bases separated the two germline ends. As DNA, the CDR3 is TGTGCCAGGAGCATGTATAGCAATCAGCCCCAGCATTTT. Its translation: CARSMYSNQPQHF.

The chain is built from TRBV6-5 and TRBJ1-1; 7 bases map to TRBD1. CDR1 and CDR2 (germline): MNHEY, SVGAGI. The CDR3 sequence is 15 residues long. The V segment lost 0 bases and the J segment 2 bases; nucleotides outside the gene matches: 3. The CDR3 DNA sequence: TGTGCCAGCAGTTACTCGACAGGGAGAAACACTGAAGCTTTCTTT. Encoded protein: CASSYSTGRNTEAFF.

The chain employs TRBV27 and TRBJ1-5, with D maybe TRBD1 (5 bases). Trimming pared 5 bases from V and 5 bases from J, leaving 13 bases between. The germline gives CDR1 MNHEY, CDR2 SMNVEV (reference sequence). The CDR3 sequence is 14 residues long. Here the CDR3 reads CASSPGAFYQPQHF. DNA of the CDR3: TGTGCCAGCAGTCCTGGGGCTTTTTATCAGCCCCAGCATTTT.